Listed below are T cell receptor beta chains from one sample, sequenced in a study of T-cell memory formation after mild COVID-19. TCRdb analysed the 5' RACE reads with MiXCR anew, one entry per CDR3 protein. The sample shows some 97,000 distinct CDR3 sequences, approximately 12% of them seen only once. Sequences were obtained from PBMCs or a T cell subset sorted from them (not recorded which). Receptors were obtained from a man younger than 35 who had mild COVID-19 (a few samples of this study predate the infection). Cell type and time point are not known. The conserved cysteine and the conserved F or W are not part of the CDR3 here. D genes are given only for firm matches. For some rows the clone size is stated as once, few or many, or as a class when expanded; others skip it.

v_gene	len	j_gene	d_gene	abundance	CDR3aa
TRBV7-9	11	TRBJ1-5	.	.	ATTKWGDQPQH
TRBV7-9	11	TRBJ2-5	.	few	ASSLVGNETQY
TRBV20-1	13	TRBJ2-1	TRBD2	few	SARSGLATYNEQF
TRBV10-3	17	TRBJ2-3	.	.	AISENSFRDASEADTQY
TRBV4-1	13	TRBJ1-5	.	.	ASSLQLGVRQPQH
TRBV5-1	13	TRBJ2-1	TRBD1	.	ASSHTLTGGNEQF
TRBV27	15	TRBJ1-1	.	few	ASSRIGGSLGNTEAF
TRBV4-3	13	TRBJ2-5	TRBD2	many	ASSSQRGGQETQY
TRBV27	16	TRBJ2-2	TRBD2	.	ASSLSGVGVGKAGELF
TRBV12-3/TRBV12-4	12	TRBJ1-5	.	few	ASSLRGWDQPQH
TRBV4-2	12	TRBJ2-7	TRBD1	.	ASSQEQGHYEQY
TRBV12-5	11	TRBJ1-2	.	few	ASGEWGAYGYT
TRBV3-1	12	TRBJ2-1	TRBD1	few	ASSRGQDYNEQF
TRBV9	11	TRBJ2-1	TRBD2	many	ASTAGGTAEQF
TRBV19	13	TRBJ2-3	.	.	ASSISGAGTDTQY
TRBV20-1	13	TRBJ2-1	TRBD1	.	SGLLGQGHLYEQF
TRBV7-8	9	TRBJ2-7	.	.	ASRESYEQY
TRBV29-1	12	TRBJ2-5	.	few	SVEDARREETQY
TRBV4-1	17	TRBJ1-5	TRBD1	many	ASSQVPGTGKYSNQPQH
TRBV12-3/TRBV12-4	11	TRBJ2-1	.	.	ASTLGWGNEQF
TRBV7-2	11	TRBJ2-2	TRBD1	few	ASSTTGAGELF
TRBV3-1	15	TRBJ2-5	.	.	ASSQASYGGQQETQY
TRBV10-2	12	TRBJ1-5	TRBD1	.	ASKRGPGVQPQH
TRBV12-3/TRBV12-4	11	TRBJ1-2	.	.	ASSSMRAYGYT
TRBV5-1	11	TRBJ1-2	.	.	ASSFTQTYGYT
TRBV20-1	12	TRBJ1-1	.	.	SGRKGNENTEAF
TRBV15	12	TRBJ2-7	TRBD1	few	ATSRRQGDYEQY